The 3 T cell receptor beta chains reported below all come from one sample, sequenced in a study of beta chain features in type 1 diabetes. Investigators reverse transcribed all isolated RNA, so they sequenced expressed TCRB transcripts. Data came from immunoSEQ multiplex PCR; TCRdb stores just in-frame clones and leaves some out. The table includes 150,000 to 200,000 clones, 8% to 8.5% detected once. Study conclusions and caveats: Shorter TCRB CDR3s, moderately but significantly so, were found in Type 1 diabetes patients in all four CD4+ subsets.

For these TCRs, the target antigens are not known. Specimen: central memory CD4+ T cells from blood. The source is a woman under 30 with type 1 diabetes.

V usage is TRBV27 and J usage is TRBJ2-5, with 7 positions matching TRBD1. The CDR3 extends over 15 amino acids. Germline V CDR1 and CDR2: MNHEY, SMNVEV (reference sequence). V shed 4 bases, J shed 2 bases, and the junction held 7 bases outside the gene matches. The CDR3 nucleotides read TGTGCCAGCAGTTCTCCGGGACAGATACAAGAGACCCAGTACTTC. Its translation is CASSSPGQIQETQYF.

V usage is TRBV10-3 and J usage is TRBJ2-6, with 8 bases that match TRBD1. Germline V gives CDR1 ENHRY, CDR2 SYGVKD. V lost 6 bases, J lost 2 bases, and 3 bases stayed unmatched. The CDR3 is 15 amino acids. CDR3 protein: CAISATGAGANVLTF. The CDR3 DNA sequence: TGTGCCATCAGCGCGACAGGGGCTGGGGCCAACGTCCTGACTTTC.

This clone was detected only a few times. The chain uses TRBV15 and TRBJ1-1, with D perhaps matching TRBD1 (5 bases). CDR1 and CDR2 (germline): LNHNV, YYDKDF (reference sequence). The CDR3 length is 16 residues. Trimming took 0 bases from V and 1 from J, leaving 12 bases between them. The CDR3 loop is CATSRDPGRGNTEAFF. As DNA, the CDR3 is TGTGCCACCAGCAGAGATCCGGGGAGGGGGAACACTGAAGCTTTCTTT.